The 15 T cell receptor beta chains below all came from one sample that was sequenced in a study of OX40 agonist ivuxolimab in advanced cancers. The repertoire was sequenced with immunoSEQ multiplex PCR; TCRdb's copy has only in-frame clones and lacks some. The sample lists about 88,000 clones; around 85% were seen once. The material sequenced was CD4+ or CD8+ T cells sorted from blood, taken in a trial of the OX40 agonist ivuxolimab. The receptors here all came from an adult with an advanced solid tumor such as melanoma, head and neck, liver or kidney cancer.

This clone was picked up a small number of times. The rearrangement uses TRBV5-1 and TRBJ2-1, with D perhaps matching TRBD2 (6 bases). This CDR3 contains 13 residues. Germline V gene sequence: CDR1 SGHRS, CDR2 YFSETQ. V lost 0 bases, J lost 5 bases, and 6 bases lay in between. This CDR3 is CASSLGGDNEQFF. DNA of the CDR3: TGCGCCAGCAGCTTGGGCGGGGACAATGAGCAGTTCTTC.

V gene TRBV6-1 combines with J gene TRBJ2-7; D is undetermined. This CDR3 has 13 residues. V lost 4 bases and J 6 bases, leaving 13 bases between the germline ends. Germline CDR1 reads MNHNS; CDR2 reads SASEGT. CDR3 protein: CASSGSVAGEQYV. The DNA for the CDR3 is TGTGCCAGCAGTGGGAGCGTGGCCGGCGAGCAGTACGTC.

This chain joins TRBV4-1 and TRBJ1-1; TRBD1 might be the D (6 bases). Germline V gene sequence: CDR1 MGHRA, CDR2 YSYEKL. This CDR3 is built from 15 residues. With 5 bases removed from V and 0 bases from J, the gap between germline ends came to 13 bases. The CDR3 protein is CASSNLQGMNTEAFF. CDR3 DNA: TGCGCCAGCAGCAACTTACAGGGCATGAACACTGAAGCTTTCTTT.

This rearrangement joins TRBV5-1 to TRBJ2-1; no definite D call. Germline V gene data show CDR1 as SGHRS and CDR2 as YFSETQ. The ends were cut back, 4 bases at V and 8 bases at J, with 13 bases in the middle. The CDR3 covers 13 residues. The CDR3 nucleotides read TGCGCCAGCAGCGTAGGAAGTCTTGATGAGCAGTTCTTC. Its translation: CASSVGSLDEQFF.

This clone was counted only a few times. Here the CDR3 reads CAISESNPGVDEQYV. In DNA, the CDR3 is TGTGCCATCAGTGAGTCTAATCCGGGGGTAGACGAGCAGTACGTC. This chain links TRBV10-3 with TRBJ2-7, with D possibly matching TRBD2 (6 bases). CDR1 and CDR2 from the germline V gene are ENHRY and SYGVKD. The ends were cut back, 0 bases at V and 5 bases at J, with 14 bases in the middle. This CDR3 region has 15 residues.

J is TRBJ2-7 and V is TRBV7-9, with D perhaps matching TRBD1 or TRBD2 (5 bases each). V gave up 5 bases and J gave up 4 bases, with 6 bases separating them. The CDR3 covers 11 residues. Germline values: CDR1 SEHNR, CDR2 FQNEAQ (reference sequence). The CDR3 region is CASSEGYEQYV. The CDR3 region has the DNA TGTGCCAGCAGCGAGGGGTACGAGCAGTACGTC.

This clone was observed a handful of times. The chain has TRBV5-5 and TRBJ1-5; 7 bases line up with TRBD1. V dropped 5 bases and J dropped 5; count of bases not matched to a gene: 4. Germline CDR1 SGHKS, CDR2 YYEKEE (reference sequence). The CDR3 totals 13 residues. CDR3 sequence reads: CASSSDRDQPQHF. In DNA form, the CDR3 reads TGTGCCAGCAGTTCTGACAGGGATCAGCCCCAGCATTTT.

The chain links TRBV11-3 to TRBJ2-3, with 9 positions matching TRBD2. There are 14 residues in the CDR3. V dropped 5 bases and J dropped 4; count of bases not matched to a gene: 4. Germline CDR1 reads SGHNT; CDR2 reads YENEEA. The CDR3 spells CASSRSGGADTQYF. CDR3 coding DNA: TGTGCCAGCAGCCGTAGCGGGGGCGCAGATACGCAGTATTTT. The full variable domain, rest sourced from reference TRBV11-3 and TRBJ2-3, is EAGVVQSPRYKIIEKKQPVAFWCNPISGHNTLYWYLQNLGQGPELLIRYENEEAVDDSQLPKDRFSAERLKGVDSTLKIQPAELGDSAVYLCASSRSGGADTQYFGPGTRLTVL.

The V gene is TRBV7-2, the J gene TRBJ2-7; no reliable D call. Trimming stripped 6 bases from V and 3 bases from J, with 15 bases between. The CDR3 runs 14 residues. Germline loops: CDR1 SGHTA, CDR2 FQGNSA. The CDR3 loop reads CASSGTQGNYEQYF. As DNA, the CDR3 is TGTGCCAGCAGTGGTACCCAAGGGAACTACGAGCAGTACTTC.

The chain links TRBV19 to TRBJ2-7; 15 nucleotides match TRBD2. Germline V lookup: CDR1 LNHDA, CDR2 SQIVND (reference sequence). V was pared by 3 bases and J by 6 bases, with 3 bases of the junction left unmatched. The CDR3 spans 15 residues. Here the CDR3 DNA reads TGTGCCAGTAGTATTCAGGGACTAGCGGGAGGCGAGCAGTACTTC. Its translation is CASSIQGLAGGEQYF.

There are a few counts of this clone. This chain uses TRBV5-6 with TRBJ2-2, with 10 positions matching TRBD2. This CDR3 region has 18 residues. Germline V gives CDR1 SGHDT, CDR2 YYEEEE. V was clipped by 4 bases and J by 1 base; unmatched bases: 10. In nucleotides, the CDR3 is TGTGCCAGCAGCCCGAGGACTAGCGGAGCGCGGAACACCGGGGAGCTGTTTTTT. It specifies CASSPRTSGARNTGELFF.

The CDR3 protein is CGEGNTEAFF. The CDR3 region has the DNA TGTGGTGAAGGGAACACTGAAGCTTTCTTT. The rearrangement links TRBV5-6 to TRBJ1-1; D not resolved. Per germline, CDR1 SGHDT and CDR2 YYEEEE. CDR3 size: 10 residues.

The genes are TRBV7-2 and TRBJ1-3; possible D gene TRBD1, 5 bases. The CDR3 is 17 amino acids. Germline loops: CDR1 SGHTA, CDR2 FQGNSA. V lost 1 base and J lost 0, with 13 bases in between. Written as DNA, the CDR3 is TGTGCCAGCAGCTTAGGGGGGTCAATTCGCTCTGGAAACACCATATATTTT. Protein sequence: CASSLGGSIRSGNTIYF. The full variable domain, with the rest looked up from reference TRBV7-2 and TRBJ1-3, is GAGVSQSPSNKVTEKGKDVELRCDPISGHTALYWYRQSLGQGLEFLIYFQGNSAPDKSGLPSDRFSAERTGGSVSTLTIQRTQQEDSAVYLCASSLGGSIRSGNTIYFGEGSWLTVV.

DNA of the CDR3: TGCGCCAGCAGCCAACTAGGTACCAGGGGAGGTGGGGTCATTCAGTACTTC. Translating gives CASSQLGTRGGGVIQYF. The rearrangement links TRBV4-1 to TRBJ2-4, with D possibly called TRBD1 or TRBD2 (6 bases each). This CDR3 is 17 amino acids long. Germline assignment: CDR1 MGHRA and CDR2 YSYEKL. Deletions cut 2 bases from V and 9 bases from J, with 23 bases between.

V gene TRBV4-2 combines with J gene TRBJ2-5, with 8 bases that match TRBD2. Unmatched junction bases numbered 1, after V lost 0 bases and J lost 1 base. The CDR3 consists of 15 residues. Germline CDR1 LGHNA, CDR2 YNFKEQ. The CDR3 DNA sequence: TGTGCCAGCAGCCAAGATCGGGGGGGCCAAGAGACCCAGTACTTC. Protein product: CASSQDRGGQETQYF.